The clone carrying this T cell receptor beta chain has a count of ten or more. This record belongs to a study of T cell repertoires in cytomegalovirus infection. In germline, CDR1 is SEHNR, CDR2 FQNEAQ (reference sequence). The CDR3 contains 17 residues. V lost 1 base to trimming and J lost 0 bases, with 15 bases between them. TCRdb used MiXCR to reprocess the reads, holding one entry per CDR3 protein. The repertoire includes approximately 76,000 distinct CDR3 sequences, around 3.5% of them detected once, and around 4.9% sits in the top ten. The receptor was derived from a human donor in good health (CMV status not recorded). Some clones in this sample may be carry-over from other donors' samples. Sequenced sample: PBMCs. The chain joins TRBV7-9 to TRBJ1-1, with D uncertain. As DNA, the CDR3 is TGTGCCAGCAGCTTAGAGGGTACGGGCTCGATGAACACTGAAGCTTTCTTT. Amino acid sequence: CASSLEGTGSMNTEAFF.